This T cell receptor (beta chain) was captured by sequencing in a study of T cells in Graves' hyperthyroidism and ophthalmopathy. Notes on the study in general: Most expanded thyroid clonotypes above 0.001 also appeared in blood. The model anticipated ophthalmopathy a median about 7 months pre-onset.

Together with thyroid ultrasound, orbital computed tomography, serum thyroxine and TRAb, clinical symptoms were used for diagnoses. At least ten counts were recorded for this clonotype. Its cognate antigen is unknown. Trimming removed 2 bases at V and 5 bases at J, with 21 bases between. There are 17 residues in the CDR3. Germline CDR1 is SGHTA and CDR2 is FQGNSA. Amplification of TCR beta CDR3 regions used RNA as the template. Researchers ran a first-round RT-PCR on the TCR CDR3 using the HTBI primer set. MiXCR was run by TCRdb on the multiplex PCR reads, yielding one entry per CDR3 protein. Of about 610,000 distinct CDR3 sequences listed, roughly 14% are singletons.

The sample consisted of blood. This clonotype was obtained from a woman aged 40-49 years with Graves' ophthalmopathy. The rearrangement links TRBV7-2 to TRBJ2-5, with D possibly being TRBD2 (5 bases). The CDR3, as DNA: TGTGCCAGCAGCTTATTTGGGCTAGCCCTGAGATCCGAGACCCAGTACTTC. It encodes CASSLFGLALRSETQYF.